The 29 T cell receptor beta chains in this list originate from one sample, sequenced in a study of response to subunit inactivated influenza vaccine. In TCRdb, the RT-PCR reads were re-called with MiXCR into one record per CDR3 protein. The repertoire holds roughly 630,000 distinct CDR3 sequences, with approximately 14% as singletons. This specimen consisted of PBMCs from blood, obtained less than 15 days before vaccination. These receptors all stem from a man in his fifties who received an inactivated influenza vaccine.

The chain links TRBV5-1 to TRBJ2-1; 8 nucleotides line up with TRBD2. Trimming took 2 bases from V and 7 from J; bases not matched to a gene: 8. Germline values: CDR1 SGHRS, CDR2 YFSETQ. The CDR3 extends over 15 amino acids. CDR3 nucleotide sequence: TGCGCCAGCAGCTTAGGCGGGAGGTTGATTAATGAGCAGTTCTTC. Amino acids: CASSLGGRLINEQFF.

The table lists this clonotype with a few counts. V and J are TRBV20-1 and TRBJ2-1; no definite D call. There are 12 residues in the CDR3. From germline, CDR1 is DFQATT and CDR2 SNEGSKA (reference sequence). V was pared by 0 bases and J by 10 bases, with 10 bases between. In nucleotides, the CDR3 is TGCAGTGCTAGAGAGGGTGCTTACGAGCAGTTCTTC. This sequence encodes CSAREGAYEQFF.

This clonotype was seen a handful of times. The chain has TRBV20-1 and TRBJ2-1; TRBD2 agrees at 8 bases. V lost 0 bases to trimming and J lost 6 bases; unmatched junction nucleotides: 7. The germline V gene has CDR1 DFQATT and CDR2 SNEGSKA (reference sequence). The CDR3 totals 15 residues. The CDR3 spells CSARDGSGAFNEQFF. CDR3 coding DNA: TGCAGTGCTAGAGATGGTAGCGGGGCTTTCAATGAGCAGTTCTTC.

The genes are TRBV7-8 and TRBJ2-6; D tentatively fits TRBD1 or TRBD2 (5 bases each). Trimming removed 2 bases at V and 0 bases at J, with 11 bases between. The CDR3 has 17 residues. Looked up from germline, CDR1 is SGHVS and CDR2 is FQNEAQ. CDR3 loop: CASSLPPGPSGANVLTF. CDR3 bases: TGTGCCAGCAGCTTACCCCCGGGACCCTCTGGGGCCAACGTCCTGACTTTC.

Here the CDR3 reads CATSRVGQGAYEQYF. CDR3 nucleotides: TGTGCCACCAGCAGAGTCGGACAGGGAGCCTACGAGCAGTACTTC. The V and J genes are TRBV15 and TRBJ2-7; 8 bases fit TRBD1. Looked up from germline, CDR1 is LNHNV and CDR2 is YYDKDF (reference sequence). CDR3 size: 15 residues. With 1 base clipped from V and 2 bases from J, the junction kept 4 bases outside the gene matches.

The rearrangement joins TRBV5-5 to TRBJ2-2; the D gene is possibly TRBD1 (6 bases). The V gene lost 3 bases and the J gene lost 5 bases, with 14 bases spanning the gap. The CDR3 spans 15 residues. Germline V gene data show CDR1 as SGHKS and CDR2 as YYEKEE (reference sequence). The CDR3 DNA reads TGTGCCAGCAGCTCATACAGGGTGACTACCGGGGAGCTGTTTTTT. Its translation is CASSSYRVTTGELFF.

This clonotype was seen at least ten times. The CDR3 DNA follows: TGCGCCAGCAGCTTGGTAGGGTCAACTAATGAAAAACTGTTTTTT. Encoded protein: CASSLVGSTNEKLFF. This rearrangement joins TRBV5-1 to TRBJ1-4, with D hard to call. Trimming left V 0 bases short and J 0 bases short, with 6 bases between. Germline CDR1 and CDR2: SGHRS and YFSETQ. The CDR3 has 15 amino acids.

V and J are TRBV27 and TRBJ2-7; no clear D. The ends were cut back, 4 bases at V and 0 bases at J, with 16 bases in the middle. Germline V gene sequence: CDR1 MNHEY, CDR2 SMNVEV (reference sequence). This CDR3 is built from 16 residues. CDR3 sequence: CASSSHGTANSYEQYF. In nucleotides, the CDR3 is TGTGCCAGCAGTTCCCACGGCACGGCTAACTCCTACGAGCAGTACTTC.

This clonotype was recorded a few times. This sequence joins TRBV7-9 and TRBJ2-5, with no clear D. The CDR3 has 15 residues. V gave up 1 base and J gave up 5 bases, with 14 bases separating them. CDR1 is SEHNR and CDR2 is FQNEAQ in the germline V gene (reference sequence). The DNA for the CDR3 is TGTGCCAGCAGCTTAGGGTCCTATCAGTGGGAGACCCAGTACTTC. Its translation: CASSLGSYQWETQYF.

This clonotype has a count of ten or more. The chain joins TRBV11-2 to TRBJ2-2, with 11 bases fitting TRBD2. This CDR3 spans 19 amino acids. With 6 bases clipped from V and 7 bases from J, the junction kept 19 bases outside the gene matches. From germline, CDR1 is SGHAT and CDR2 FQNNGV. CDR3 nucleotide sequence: TGTGCCAGCAGTACCCGCGGGGAACTAGCGGGGGAAGTATACGGGGAGCTGTTTTTT. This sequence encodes CASSTRGELAGEVYGELFF. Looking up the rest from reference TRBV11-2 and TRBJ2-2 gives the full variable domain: EAGVAQSPRYKIIEKRQSVAFWCNPISGHATLYWYQQILGQGPKLLIQFQNNGVVDDSQLPKDRFSAERLKGVDSTLKIQPAKLEDSAVYLCASSTRGELAGEVYGELFFGEGSRLTVL.

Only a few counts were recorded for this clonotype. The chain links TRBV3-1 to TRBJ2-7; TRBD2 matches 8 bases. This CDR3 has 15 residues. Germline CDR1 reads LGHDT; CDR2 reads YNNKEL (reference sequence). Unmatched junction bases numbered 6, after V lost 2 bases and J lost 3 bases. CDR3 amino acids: CASSQNPGGVYEQYF. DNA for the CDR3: TGTGCCAGCAGCCAAAACCCCGGGGGGGTCTACGAGCAGTACTTC.

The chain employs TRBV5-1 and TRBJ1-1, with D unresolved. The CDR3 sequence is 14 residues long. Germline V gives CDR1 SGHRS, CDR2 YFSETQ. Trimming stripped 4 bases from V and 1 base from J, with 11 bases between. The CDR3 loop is CASSTGMGNTEAFF. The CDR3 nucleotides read TGCGCCAGCAGCACGGGAATGGGGAACACTGAAGCTTTCTTT.

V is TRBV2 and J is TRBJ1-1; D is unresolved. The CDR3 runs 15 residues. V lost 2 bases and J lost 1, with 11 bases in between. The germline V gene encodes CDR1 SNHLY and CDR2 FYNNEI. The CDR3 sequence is CASSERLSRNTEAFF. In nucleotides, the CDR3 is TGTGCCAGCAGTGAAAGGCTCAGTCGGAACACTGAAGCTTTCTTT.

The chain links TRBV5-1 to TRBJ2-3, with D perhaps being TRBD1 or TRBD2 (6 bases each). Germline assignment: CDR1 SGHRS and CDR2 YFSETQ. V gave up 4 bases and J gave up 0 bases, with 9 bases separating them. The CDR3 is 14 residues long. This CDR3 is CASSPGASTDTQYF. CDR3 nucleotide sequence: TGCGCCAGCAGCCCGGGGGCGAGCACAGATACGCAGTATTTT.

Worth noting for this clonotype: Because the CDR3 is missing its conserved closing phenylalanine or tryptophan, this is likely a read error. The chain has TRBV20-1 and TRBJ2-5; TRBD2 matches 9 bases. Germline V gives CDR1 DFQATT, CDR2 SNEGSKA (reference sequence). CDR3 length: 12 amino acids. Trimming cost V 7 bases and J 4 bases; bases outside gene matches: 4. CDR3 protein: CSVTSGGETQYL. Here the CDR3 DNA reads TGCAGTGTGACTAGCGGTGGAGAGACCCAGTACCTC.

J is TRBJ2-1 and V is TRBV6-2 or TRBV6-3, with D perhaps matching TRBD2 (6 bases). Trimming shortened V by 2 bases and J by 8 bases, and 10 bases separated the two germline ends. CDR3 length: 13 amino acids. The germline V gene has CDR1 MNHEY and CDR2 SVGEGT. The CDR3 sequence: CASSYGGTDEQFF. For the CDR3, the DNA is TGTGCCAGCAGTTACGGCGGGACCGATGAGCAGTTCTTC.

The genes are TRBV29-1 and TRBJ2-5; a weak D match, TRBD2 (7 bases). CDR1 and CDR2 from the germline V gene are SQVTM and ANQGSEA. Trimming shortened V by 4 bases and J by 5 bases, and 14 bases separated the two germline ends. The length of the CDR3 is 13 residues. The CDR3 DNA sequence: TGCAGCGTTGGAGGGGGGGGAGGGGAGACCCAGTACTTC. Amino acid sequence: CSVGGGGGETQYF.

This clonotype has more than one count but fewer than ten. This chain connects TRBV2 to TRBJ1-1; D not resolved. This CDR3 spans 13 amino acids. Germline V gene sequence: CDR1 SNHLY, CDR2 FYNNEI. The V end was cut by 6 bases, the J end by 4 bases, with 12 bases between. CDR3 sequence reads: CASRVGMGTEAFF. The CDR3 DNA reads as TGTGCCAGCAGAGTGGGGATGGGCACTGAAGCTTTCTTT.

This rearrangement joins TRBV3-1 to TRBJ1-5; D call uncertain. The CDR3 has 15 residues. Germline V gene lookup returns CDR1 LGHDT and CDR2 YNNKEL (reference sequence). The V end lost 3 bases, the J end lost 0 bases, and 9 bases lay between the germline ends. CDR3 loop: CASSQGWNSNQPQHF. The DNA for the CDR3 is TGTGCCAGCAGCCAGGGTTGGAATAGCAATCAGCCCCAGCATTTT.

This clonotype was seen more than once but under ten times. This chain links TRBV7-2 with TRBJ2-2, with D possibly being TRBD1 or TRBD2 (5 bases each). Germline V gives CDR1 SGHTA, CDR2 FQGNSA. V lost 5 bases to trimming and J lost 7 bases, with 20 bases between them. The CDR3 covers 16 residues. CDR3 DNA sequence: TGTGCCAGCAGCCCTAGAGCCGGGACCTTGGGCGGGGAGCTGTTTTTT. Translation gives CASSPRAGTLGGELFF. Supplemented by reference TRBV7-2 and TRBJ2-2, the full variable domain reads GAGVSQSPSNKVTEKGKDVELRCDPISGHTALYWYRQSLGQGLEFLIYFQGNSAPDKSGLPSDRFSAERTGGSVSTLTIQRTQQEDSAVYLCASSPRAGTLGGELFFGEGSRLTVL.

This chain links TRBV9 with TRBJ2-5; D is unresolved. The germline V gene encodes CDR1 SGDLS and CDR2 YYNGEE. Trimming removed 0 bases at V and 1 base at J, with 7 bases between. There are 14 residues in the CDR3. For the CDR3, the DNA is TGTGCCAGCAGCGTAGGAAAAGTCCAAGAGACCCAGTACTTC. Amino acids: CASSVGKVQETQYF.

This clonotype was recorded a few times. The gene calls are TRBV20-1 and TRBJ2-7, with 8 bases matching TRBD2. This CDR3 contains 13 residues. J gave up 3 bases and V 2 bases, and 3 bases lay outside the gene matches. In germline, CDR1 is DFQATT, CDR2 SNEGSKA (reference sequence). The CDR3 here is CSARPGGDYEQYF. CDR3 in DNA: TGCAGTGCTAGACCCGGGGGGGACTACGAGCAGTACTTC.

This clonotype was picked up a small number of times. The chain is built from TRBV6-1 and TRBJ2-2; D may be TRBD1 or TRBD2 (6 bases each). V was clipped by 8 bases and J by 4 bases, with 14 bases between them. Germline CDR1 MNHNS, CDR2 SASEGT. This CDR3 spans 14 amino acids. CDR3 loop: CASERGQGTGELFF. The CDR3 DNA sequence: TGTGCCAGCGAACGGGGGCAGGGCACCGGGGAGCTGTTTTTT.

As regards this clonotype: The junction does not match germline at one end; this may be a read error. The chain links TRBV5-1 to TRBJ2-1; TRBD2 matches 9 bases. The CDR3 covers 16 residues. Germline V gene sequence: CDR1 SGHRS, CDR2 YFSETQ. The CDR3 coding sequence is TGCGCCAGCAGCTTGGCCGCTAGCGGGGTATACATTGAGCAGTTCTTC. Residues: CASSLAASGVYIEQFF.

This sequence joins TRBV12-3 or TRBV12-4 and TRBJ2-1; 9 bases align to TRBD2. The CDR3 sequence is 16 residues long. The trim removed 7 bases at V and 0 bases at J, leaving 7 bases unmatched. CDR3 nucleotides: TGTGCCAGCACCCTCGCGGGGGGGAGCTCCTACAATGAGCAGTTCTTC. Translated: CASTLAGGSSYNEQFF.

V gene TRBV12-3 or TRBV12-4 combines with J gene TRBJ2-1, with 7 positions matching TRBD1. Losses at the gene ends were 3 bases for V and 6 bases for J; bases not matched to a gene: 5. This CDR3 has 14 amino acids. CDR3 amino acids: CASSLRGRGNEQFF. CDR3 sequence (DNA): TGTGCCAGCAGTTTGAGGGGGCGAGGCAATGAGCAGTTCTTC.

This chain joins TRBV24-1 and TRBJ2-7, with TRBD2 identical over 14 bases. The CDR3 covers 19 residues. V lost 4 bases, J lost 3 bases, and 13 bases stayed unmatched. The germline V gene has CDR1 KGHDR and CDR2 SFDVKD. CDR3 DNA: TGTGCCACCAGTGACTTAACCGGGACTAGCGGGAGTAAGGACTACGAGCAGTACTTC. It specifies CATSDLTGTSGSKDYEQYF.

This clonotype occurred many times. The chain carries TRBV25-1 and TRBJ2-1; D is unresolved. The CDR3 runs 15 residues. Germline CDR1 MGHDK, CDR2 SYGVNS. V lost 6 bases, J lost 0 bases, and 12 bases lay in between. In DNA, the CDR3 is TGTGCCAGCAGCTCCGGGCGGACCTCCTACAATGAGCAGTTCTTC. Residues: CASSSGRTSYNEQFF.

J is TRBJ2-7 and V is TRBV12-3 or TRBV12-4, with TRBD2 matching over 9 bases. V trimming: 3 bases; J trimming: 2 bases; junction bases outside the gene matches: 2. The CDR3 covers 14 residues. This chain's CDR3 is CASSFSGSPYEQYF. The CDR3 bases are TGTGCCAGCAGTTTTAGCGGGAGCCCCTACGAGCAGTACTTC.